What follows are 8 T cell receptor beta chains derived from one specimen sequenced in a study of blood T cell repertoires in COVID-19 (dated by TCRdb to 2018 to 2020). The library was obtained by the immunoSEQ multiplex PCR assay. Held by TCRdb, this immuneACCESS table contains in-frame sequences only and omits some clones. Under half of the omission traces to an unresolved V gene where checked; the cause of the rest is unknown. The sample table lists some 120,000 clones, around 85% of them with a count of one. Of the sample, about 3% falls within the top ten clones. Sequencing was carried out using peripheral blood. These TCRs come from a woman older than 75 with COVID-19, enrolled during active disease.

CDR3 protein: CASKTGQLNQETQYF. The CDR3 coding sequence is TGTGCCAGCAAAACTGGACAGCTCAACCAAGAGACCCAGTACTTC. V is TRBV6-5 and J is TRBJ2-5; possibly TRBD1 for D (6 bases). Germline loops: CDR1 MNHEY, CDR2 SVGAGI. Trimming cost V 7 bases and J 0 bases, with 15 bases left between them. This CDR3 contains 15 residues.

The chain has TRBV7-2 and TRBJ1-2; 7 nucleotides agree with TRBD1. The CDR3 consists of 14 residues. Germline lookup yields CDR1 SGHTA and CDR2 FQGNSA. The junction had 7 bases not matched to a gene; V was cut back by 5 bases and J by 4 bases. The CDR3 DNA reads TGTGCCAGCAGCGCGTTACAGGGGAGCTATGGCTACACCTTC. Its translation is CASSALQGSYGYTF.

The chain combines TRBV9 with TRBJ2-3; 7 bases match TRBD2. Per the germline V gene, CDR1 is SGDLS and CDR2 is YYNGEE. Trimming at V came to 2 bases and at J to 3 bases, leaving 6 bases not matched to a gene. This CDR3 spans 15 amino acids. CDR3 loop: CASSVEAGSTDTQYF. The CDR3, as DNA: TGTGCCAGCAGCGTCGAAGCGGGATCGACAGATACGCAGTATTTT.

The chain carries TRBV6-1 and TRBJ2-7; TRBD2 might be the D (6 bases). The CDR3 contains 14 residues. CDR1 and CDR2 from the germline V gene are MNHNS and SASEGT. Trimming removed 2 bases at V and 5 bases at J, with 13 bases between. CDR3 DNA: TGTGCCAGCAGTGAATTAGAGGGGAGGAACGAGCAGTACTTC. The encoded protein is CASSELEGRNEQYF.

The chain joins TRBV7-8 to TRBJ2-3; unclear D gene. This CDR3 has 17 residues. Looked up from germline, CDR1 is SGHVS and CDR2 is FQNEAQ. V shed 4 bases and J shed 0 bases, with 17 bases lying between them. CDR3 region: CASSYRRVSTSTDTQYF. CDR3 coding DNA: TGTGCCAGCAGCTACCGGAGAGTTAGCACTAGCACAGATACGCAGTATTTT. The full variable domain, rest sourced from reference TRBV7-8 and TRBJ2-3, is GAGVSQSPRYKVAKRGQDVALRCDPISGHVSLFWYQQALGQGPEFLTYFQNEAQLDKSGLPSDRFFAERPEGSVSTLKIQRTQQEDSAVYLCASSYRRVSTSTDTQYFGPGTRLTVL.

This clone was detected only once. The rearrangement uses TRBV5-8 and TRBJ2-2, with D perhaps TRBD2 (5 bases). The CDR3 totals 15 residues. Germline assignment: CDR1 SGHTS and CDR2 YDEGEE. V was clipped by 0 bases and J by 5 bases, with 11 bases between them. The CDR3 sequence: CASSLASSLTGELFF. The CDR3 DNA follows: TGTGCCAGCAGCTTGGCTTCTAGCCTGACCGGGGAGCTGTTTTTT.

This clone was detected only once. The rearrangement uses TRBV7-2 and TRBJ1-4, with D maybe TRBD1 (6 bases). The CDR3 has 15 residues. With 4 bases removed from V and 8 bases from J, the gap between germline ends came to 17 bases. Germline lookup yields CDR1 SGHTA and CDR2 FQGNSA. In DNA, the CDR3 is TGTGCCAGCAGCTCTTTCTCCGGGACAAAGGAAAAACTGTTTTTT. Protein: CASSSFSGTKEKLFF.

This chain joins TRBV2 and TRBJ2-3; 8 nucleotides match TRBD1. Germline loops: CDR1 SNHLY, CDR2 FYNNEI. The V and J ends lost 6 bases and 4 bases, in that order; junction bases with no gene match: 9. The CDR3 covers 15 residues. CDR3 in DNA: TGTGCCAGCAGCCAGACAGGGGCGGTCGCAGATACGCAGTATTTT. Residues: CASSQTGAVADTQYF.